This is a list of T cell receptor beta chains from one sample in a study of Graves' ophthalmopathy and Graves' hyperthyroidism. MiXCR, run by TCRdb on the multiplex PCR reads, gives a single entry per CDR3 protein. The table includes 900,000 to 1,200,000 distinct CDR3 sequences, less than 45% detected once. The specimen sequenced was peripheral blood or thyroid tissue (not recorded which). All receptors come from an adult man with Graves' hyperthyroidism. CDR3s include the opening cysteine and the closing phenylalanine or tryptophan. A D gene is named only where the DNA matches it firmly. Only some rows state a clone size, as once, few, many or a class for expanded clones.

d_gene: NA; j_gene: TRBJ2-5; v_gene: TRBV11-1; abundance: NA; CDR3nt: TGTGCCAGCAGCTTCGGGGGTGCGGGCAGGGAGACCCAGTACTTC; CDR3aa: CASSFGGAGRETQYF
d_gene: NA; j_gene: TRBJ1-2; v_gene: TRBV19; abundance: NA; CDR3nt: TGTGCCAGTCAAGACAGGCCCTACAATGGCTACACCTTC; CDR3aa: CASQDRPYNGYTF
d_gene: TRBD1; j_gene: TRBJ1-1; v_gene: TRBV5-1; abundance: few; CDR3nt: TGCGCCAGCAGCCAAGGACAGGTAGGACCCGAAGCTTTCTTT; CDR3aa: CASSQGQVGPEAFF
d_gene: NA; j_gene: TRBJ1-5; v_gene: TRBV12-3/TRBV12-4; abundance: many; CDR3nt: TGTGCCAGCACCGGGGGCCCGGGGGCGAATCAGCCCCAGCATTTT; CDR3aa: CASTGGPGANQPQHF
d_gene: TRBD1; j_gene: TRBJ1-2; v_gene: TRBV11-2; abundance: many; CDR3nt: TGTGCCAGCAGCCGTCTGGCTTCAGGGGGCGACGGCTACACCTTC; CDR3aa: CASSRLASGGDGYTF
d_gene: NA; j_gene: TRBJ2-5; v_gene: TRBV6-1; abundance: few; CDR3nt: TGTGCCAGCCGACCTTCGTCCAGGGGCGAGACCCAGTACTTC; CDR3aa: CASRPSSRGETQYF
d_gene: NA; j_gene: TRBJ1-3; v_gene: TRBV7-9; abundance: NA; CDR3nt: TGTGCCAGCAGCTTAAGGGTGACACCAAGAAACACCATATATTTT; CDR3aa: CASSLRVTPRNTIYF
d_gene: NA; j_gene: TRBJ2-7; v_gene: TRBV7-7; abundance: many; CDR3nt: TGTGCCAGCAGCTTGGAGGCGGGTCGCAACTACGAGCAGTACTTC; CDR3aa: CASSLEAGRNYEQYF
d_gene: NA; j_gene: TRBJ2-5; v_gene: TRBV12-3/TRBV12-4; abundance: few; CDR3nt: TGTGCCAGCAGTGATCAGGGATACCAAGAGACCCAGTACTTC; CDR3aa: CASSDQGYQETQYF
d_gene: TRBD1; j_gene: TRBJ2-7; v_gene: TRBV20-1; abundance: NA; CDR3nt: TGCAGTGCTAGAGATCTAGGCGGGACAGGGATCTACGAGCAGTACTTC; CDR3aa: CSARDLGGTGIYEQYF
d_gene: NA; j_gene: TRBJ2-7; v_gene: TRBV10-3; abundance: many; CDR3nt: TGTGCCATCAGTGAGTCGAGGGGAGCTAGCGAGCAGTACTTC; CDR3aa: CAISESRGASEQYF
d_gene: NA; j_gene: TRBJ1-1; v_gene: TRBV10-3; abundance: NA; CDR3nt: TGTGCCATCACTAGACAGAATTTGAACACTGAAGCTTTCTTT; CDR3aa: CAITRQNLNTEAFF
d_gene: NA; j_gene: TRBJ1-5; v_gene: TRBV12-3/TRBV12-4; abundance: once; CDR3nt: TGTGCCAGCAGCCGAGGGACGACGGGGACCCAGCATTTT; CDR3aa: CASSRGTTGTQHF
d_gene: NA; j_gene: TRBJ1-2; v_gene: TRBV25-1; abundance: once; CDR3nt: TGTGCCACCAACCAGGACTATGGCTACACCTTC; CDR3aa: CATNQDYGYTF
d_gene: NA; j_gene: TRBJ2-7; v_gene: TRBV12-5; abundance: NA; CDR3nt: TGTGCTAGTGCCTTGGGGTCGGGCTACGAGCAGTACTTC; CDR3aa: CASALGSGYEQYF
d_gene: NA; j_gene: TRBJ2-7; v_gene: TRBV24-1; abundance: many; CDR3nt: TGTGCCACCAGTGGTGGGGGTAGCCACGAGCAGTACTTC; CDR3aa: CATSGGGSHEQYF
d_gene: NA; j_gene: TRBJ1-1; v_gene: TRBV25-1; abundance: few; CDR3nt: TGTGCCAGCTTCGGAACGGAAGCTTTCTTT; CDR3aa: CASFGTEAFF
d_gene: TRBD1; j_gene: TRBJ1-1; v_gene: TRBV7-9; abundance: many; CDR3nt: TGTGCCAGCAGCCCCGGACAGGGAAGGGCTATGAACACTGAAGCTTTCTTT; CDR3aa: CASSPGQGRAMNTEAFF
d_gene: NA; j_gene: TRBJ1-4; v_gene: TRBV6-1; abundance: few; CDR3nt: TGTGCCAGTAGTCGAAGGGTATTCGGGGAACTGTTTTTT; CDR3aa: CASSRRVFGELFF
d_gene: NA; j_gene: TRBJ1-2; v_gene: TRBV30; abundance: few; CDR3nt: TGTGCCTGGAGTGTAGGAATTGGCTACACCTTC; CDR3aa: CAWSVGIGYTF
d_gene: NA; j_gene: TRBJ1-1; v_gene: TRBV29-1; abundance: NA; CDR3nt: TGCAGCGTTGCCGGGGGGACGGGCACTGAAGCTTTCTTT; CDR3aa: CSVAGGTGTEAFF
d_gene: TRBD1; j_gene: TRBJ2-7; v_gene: TRBV10-3; abundance: many; CDR3nt: TGTGCCATCAGTGAGTCGAGAGGACAGGGGAGTTCATCGTCGTGGCAGTACTTC; CDR3aa: CAISESRGQGSSSSWQYF
d_gene: TRBD1; j_gene: TRBJ1-1; v_gene: TRBV19; abundance: many; CDR3nt: TGTGCCAGTAGTAGCGGACAGGACACTGAAGCTTTCTTT; CDR3aa: CASSSGQDTEAFF
d_gene: NA; j_gene: TRBJ1-2; v_gene: TRBV11-2; abundance: NA; CDR3nt: TGTGCCAGCAGCTTAGGAGCATTAAGAGGGCTGGGCTACACCTTC; CDR3aa: CASSLGALRGLGYTF
d_gene: TRBD1; j_gene: TRBJ1-2; v_gene: TRBV15; abundance: NA; CDR3nt: TGTGCCACCAGCAGAGGGGCCGGACAGGGTGCCTATGGCTACACCTTC; CDR3aa: CATSRGAGQGAYGYTF
d_gene: NA; j_gene: TRBJ1-6; v_gene: TRBV6-5; abundance: few; CDR3nt: TGTGCCAGCAGTACCGGGACTAATTCACCCCTCCACTTT; CDR3aa: CASSTGTNSPLHF
d_gene: TRBD1; j_gene: TRBJ1-1; v_gene: TRBV7-8; abundance: many; CDR3nt: TGTGCCAGCAGCACGCAGGGGGCTTGGACTGAAGCTTTCTTT; CDR3aa: CASSTQGAWTEAFF
d_gene: NA; j_gene: TRBJ1-1; v_gene: TRBV7-3; abundance: NA; CDR3nt: TGTGCCAGCAGCCCAGACTTCGGCACTGAAGCTTCCTTT; CDR3aa: CASSPDFGTEASF
d_gene: TRBD2; j_gene: TRBJ2-5; v_gene: TRBV12-3/TRBV12-4; abundance: few; CDR3nt: TGTGCCAGCAGGCCGACTAGCGGGGGGGCAGAGACCCAGTACTTC; CDR3aa: CASRPTSGGAETQYF
d_gene: TRBD1; j_gene: TRBJ2-7; v_gene: TRBV29-1; abundance: many; CDR3nt: TGCAGCGCCAAAGGGACAGGGGGCTACTACGAGCAGTACTTC; CDR3aa: CSAKGTGGYYEQYF
d_gene: NA; j_gene: TRBJ1-3; v_gene: TRBV9; abundance: once; CDR3nt: TGTGCCAGCAGCGTAGACGGTAGGGGAAACACCATATATTTT; CDR3aa: CASSVDGRGNTIYF
d_gene: NA; j_gene: TRBJ2-2; v_gene: TRBV6-6; abundance: NA; CDR3nt: TGTGCCAGCGAATTGACCGGGGAGCTGTTTTTT; CDR3aa: CASELTGELFF
d_gene: NA; j_gene: TRBJ2-5; v_gene: TRBV11-1; abundance: NA; CDR3nt: TGTGCCAGCAGCTTATACGGGAGCGTTCGCCAAGAGACCCAGTACTTC; CDR3aa: CASSLYGSVRQETQYF
d_gene: TRBD1; j_gene: TRBJ2-7; v_gene: TRBV29-1; abundance: many; CDR3nt: TGCAGCGTTACAGGGGGCTCAGGGCCTTGGTCATACGAGCAGTACTTC; CDR3aa: CSVTGGSGPWSYEQYF
d_gene: NA; j_gene: TRBJ2-7; v_gene: TRBV2; abundance: many; CDR3nt: TGTGCCAGCAGTGAAGAGAAGGCCGGGCAGTACTTC; CDR3aa: CASSEEKAGQYF
d_gene: TRBD1; j_gene: TRBJ1-6; v_gene: TRBV12-3/TRBV12-4; abundance: NA; CDR3nt: TGTGCCAGCTCCCCCGGGCCAGGGGGCTCTAATTCACCCCTCCACTTT; CDR3aa: CASSPGPGGSNSPLHF
d_gene: NA; j_gene: TRBJ2-7; v_gene: TRBV10-2; abundance: NA; CDR3nt: TGCGCCAGCAGTGGGGCGGAAAATCAGCCCCAGCAGTACTTC; CDR3aa: CASSGAENQPQQYF
d_gene: NA; j_gene: TRBJ1-5; v_gene: TRBV29-1; abundance: many; CDR3nt: TGCAGCGTTGCGGACGGGGGGAATCAGCCCCAGCATTTT; CDR3aa: CSVADGGNQPQHF
d_gene: NA; j_gene: TRBJ2-6; v_gene: TRBV7-2; abundance: NA; CDR3nt: TGCGCCAGCAGCCAAGATGGGGCACCTGGGGTCAACGTCCTGACTTTC; CDR3aa: CASSQDGAPGVNVLTF
d_gene: NA; j_gene: TRBJ1-1; v_gene: TRBV2; abundance: NA; CDR3nt: TGTGCCATATACAGCCCACCCAAACGGGAAGCTTTCTTT; CDR3aa: CAIYSPPKREAFF
d_gene: NA; j_gene: TRBJ1-3; v_gene: TRBV7-8; abundance: many; CDR3nt: TGTGCCAGCAGAAGACAGGTTGGAAACACCATATATTTT; CDR3aa: CASRRQVGNTIYF
d_gene: NA; j_gene: TRBJ1-1; v_gene: TRBV5-1; abundance: many; CDR3nt: TGCGCCAGCAGCTTGGTATTTGGTGGGGGTGAAGCTTTCTTT; CDR3aa: CASSLVFGGGEAFF
d_gene: NA; j_gene: TRBJ1-1; v_gene: TRBV4-1; abundance: many; CDR3nt: TGCGCCAGCAGCCAAGACCCGACCCACGACACTGAAGCTTTCTTT; CDR3aa: CASSQDPTHDTEAFF
d_gene: TRBD2; j_gene: TRBJ2-2; v_gene: TRBV20-1; abundance: NA; CDR3nt: TGCAGTGCTAGGGGACTAGCGGGAGGTACGAGGACCGGGGAGCTGTTTTTT; CDR3aa: CSARGLAGGTRTGELFF
d_gene: NA; j_gene: TRBJ1-5; v_gene: TRBV7-8; abundance: NA; CDR3nt: TGTGCCAGCAGGTCTGGGCCTAGAGGCAATCAGCCCCAGCATTTT; CDR3aa: CASRSGPRGNQPQHF
d_gene: NA; j_gene: TRBJ2-5; v_gene: TRBV13; abundance: NA; CDR3nt: TGTGCCAGCATCGAATCGAGGTACCAAGAGACCCAGTACTTC; CDR3aa: CASIESRYQETQYF
d_gene: NA; j_gene: TRBJ1-1; v_gene: TRBV28; abundance: once; CDR3nt: TGTGCCAGCAGTTTACTCCGGGCCGAAGCTTTCTTT; CDR3aa: CASSLLRAEAFF
d_gene: TRBD1; j_gene: TRBJ1-5; v_gene: TRBV10-3; abundance: many; CDR3nt: TGTGCCATCAGTGTTGGGACAGGGGATCAGCCCCAGCATTTT; CDR3aa: CAISVGTGDQPQHF
d_gene: TRBD1; j_gene: TRBJ1-6; v_gene: TRBV11-2; abundance: NA; CDR3nt: TGTGCCAGCAGCATAAATCGCGGGACAGCGGATTCACCCCTCCACTTT; CDR3aa: CASSINRGTADSPLHF
d_gene: TRBD1; j_gene: TRBJ2-2; v_gene: TRBV5-4; abundance: NA; CDR3nt: TGTGCCAGCAGCCATGACAGGGGGGCGAACACCGGGGAGCTGTTTTTT; CDR3aa: CASSHDRGANTGELFF
d_gene: TRBD2; j_gene: TRBJ2-5; v_gene: TRBV2; abundance: NA; CDR3nt: TGTGCCAGCAGTGAACAGGGAGGGGCCGAGACCCAGTACTTC; CDR3aa: CASSEQGGAETQYF
d_gene: NA; j_gene: TRBJ1-1; v_gene: TRBV2; abundance: many; CDR3nt: TGTGCCAACCGTCGACAAACTGAAGCTTTCTTT; CDR3aa: CANRRQTEAFF
d_gene: TRBD2; j_gene: TRBJ2-7; v_gene: TRBV10-3; abundance: few; CDR3nt: TGTGCCAGCCATAGTCATGGCGGGAGGACGAGCGAGCAGTACTTC; CDR3aa: CASHSHGGRTSEQYF
d_gene: TRBD2; j_gene: TRBJ2-7; v_gene: TRBV7-9; abundance: NA; CDR3nt: TGTGCCGGCAGCGCAACCGGGACTAGCGGGAGATCGGTCGAGCAGTACTTC; CDR3aa: CAGSATGTSGRSVEQYF
d_gene: NA; j_gene: TRBJ1-1; v_gene: TRBV29-1; abundance: NA; CDR3nt: TGCAGCAGCCTCCAAGTCACAGGGAACACTGAAGCTTTCTTT; CDR3aa: CSSLQVTGNTEAFF
d_gene: TRBD1; j_gene: TRBJ2-5; v_gene: TRBV11-2; abundance: NA; CDR3nt: TGTGCCAGCAGCTTGGGCCCCGGGACAGGGGTAGAGACCCAGTACTTC; CDR3aa: CASSLGPGTGVETQYF
d_gene: NA; j_gene: TRBJ1-5; v_gene: TRBV6-1; abundance: few; CDR3nt: TGTGCCAGCAGCGACGAGGTCCAGCCCCAGCATTTT; CDR3aa: CASSDEVQPQHF
d_gene: TRBD2; j_gene: TRBJ2-2; v_gene: TRBV10-3; abundance: few; CDR3nt: TGTGCCAGCAGTTACTCGGGCCCTAGCGGGAGTGGCGCCGGGGAGCTGTTTTTT; CDR3aa: CASSYSGPSGSGAGELFF
d_gene: NA; j_gene: TRBJ2-7; v_gene: TRBV5-4; abundance: few; CDR3nt: TGTGCCAGCAGCTTGGGTGGTGGGGTAGGTTACGAGCAGTACTTC; CDR3aa: CASSLGGGVGYEQYF
d_gene: NA; j_gene: TRBJ2-6; v_gene: TRBV7-2; abundance: many; CDR3nt: TGTGCCAGCAGCTTAATGGGGGCCGGTGGGGCCAACGTCCTGACTTTC; CDR3aa: CASSLMGAGGANVLTF